The 25 T cell receptor beta chains reported below all come from one sample, sequenced in a study of response to subunit inactivated influenza vaccine. TCRdb used MiXCR to reprocess the RT-PCR reads, holding one entry per CDR3 protein. The sample consists of some 190,000 distinct CDR3 sequences, around 14% of them appearing once. The sequences come from CD8+ T cells sorted from PBMCs, collected about 5 days after vaccination. Every receptor here comes from a man in his fifties who received an inactivated influenza vaccine.

This clonotype turned up a few times. V gene TRBV9 combines with J gene TRBJ2-1; 9 bases agree with TRBD2. The CDR3 length is 15 residues. Per germline, CDR1 SGDLS and CDR2 YYNGEE. With 0 bases clipped from V and 9 bases from J, the junction kept 7 bases outside the gene matches. The DNA for the CDR3 is TGTGCCAGCAGCGTAGACGCGGGAGGGCCGACTGAGCAGTTCTTC. The encoded protein is CASSVDAGGPTEQFF.

This clonotype came up a few times. This sequence joins TRBV7-9 and TRBJ2-3; TRBD2 might be the D (6 bases). In germline, CDR1 is SEHNR, CDR2 FQNEAQ (reference sequence). Trimming pared 3 bases from V and 2 bases from J, leaving 15 bases between. The CDR3 extends over 16 amino acids. The CDR3 is CASSFVYRLDTDTQYF. In DNA, the CDR3 is TGTGCCAGCAGCTTCGTATACAGACTAGACACAGATACGCAGTATTTT. The complete variable domain, with remaining parts taken from reference TRBV7-9 and TRBJ2-3, reads DTGVSQNPRHKITKRGQNVTFRCDPISEHNRLYWYRQTLGQGPEFLTYFQNEAQLEKSRLLSDRFSAERPKGSFSTLEIQRTEQGDSAMYLCASSFVYRLDTDTQYFGPGTRLTVL.

Only a few counts were recorded for this clonotype. The gene calls are TRBV7-2 and TRBJ2-1, with D perhaps given as TRBD1 or TRBD2 (6 bases each). The CDR3 consists of 15 residues. Germline CDR1 SGHTA, CDR2 FQGNSA. Trimming removed 5 bases from V and 4 bases from J, with 15 bases in between. CDR3 region: CASSPEGQIYNEQFF. In nucleotides, the CDR3 is TGTGCCAGCAGCCCGGAGGGACAAATTTACAATGAGCAGTTCTTC. The full variable domain, rest sourced from reference TRBV7-2 and TRBJ2-1, is GAGVSQSPSNKVTEKGKDVELRCDPISGHTALYWYRQSLGQGLEFLIYFQGNSAPDKSGLPSDRFSAERTGGSVSTLTIQRTQQEDSAVYLCASSPEGQIYNEQFFGPGTRLTVL.

In this sample, this clonotype turned up many times. This chain connects TRBV28 to TRBJ2-7; D is unresolved. Germline V lookup: CDR1 MDHEN, CDR2 SYDVKM. V lost 2 bases, J lost 3 bases, and 8 bases lay in between. The CDR3 spans 13 residues. The CDR3 sequence is CASSLPANYEQYF. The CDR3 DNA reads TGTGCCAGCAGTTTACCCGCAAACTACGAGCAGTACTTC.

This clonotype occurred a few times. V usage is TRBV20-1 and J usage is TRBJ2-2; no clear D. Deletions cut 4 bases from V and 4 bases from J, with 10 bases between. The CDR3 is 13 amino acids. The germline gives CDR1 DFQATT, CDR2 SNEGSKA (reference sequence). The CDR3 spells CSAKPRSTGELFF. For the CDR3, the DNA is TGCAGTGCTAAGCCCAGGAGCACCGGGGAGCTGTTTTTT.

The chain recombines TRBV4-3 with TRBJ2-3; 10 bases agree with TRBD2. Germline V gene lookup returns CDR1 LGHNA and CDR2 YSLEER. This CDR3 comprises 17 residues. Trimming cost V 2 bases and J 3 bases; bases outside gene matches: 8. CDR3 sequence: CASSQIASGSSTDTQYF. The CDR3 coding sequence is TGCGCCAGCAGCCAAATTGCTAGCGGGAGTTCAACAGATACGCAGTATTTT.

Only a few counts were recorded for this clonotype. J is TRBJ2-1 and V is TRBV6-1; D is unresolved. The V gene's germline CDR1 is MNHNS and CDR2 SASEGT. V lost 3 bases and J lost 8, with 11 bases in between. CDR3 length: 13 amino acids. CDR3 coding DNA: TGTGCCAGCAGTGATCGTTCCTGGGATGAGCAGTTCTTC. Protein sequence: CASSDRSWDEQFF.

Here the CDR3 DNA reads TGTGCCAGCAGCTCCCCCTCCGACAGCCTCAATCAGCCCCAGCATTTT. It encodes CASSSPSDSLNQPQHF. V is TRBV7-8 and J is TRBJ1-5; D perhaps matches TRBD1 (5 bases). This CDR3 is 16 amino acids long. Trimming left V 4 bases short and J 3 bases short, with 16 bases between. Germline V lookup: CDR1 SGHVS, CDR2 FQNEAQ.

The chain uses TRBV15 and TRBJ2-3; no clear D. The CDR3 length is 13 residues. CDR1 is LNHNV and CDR2 is YYDKDF in the germline V gene (reference sequence). V lost 1 base, J lost 0 bases, and 2 bases lay in between. CDR3 nucleotides: TGTGCCACCAGCAGAGTCAGCACAGATACGCAGTATTTT. It translates to CATSRVSTDTQYF.

This clonotype was seen a few times. V is TRBV2 and J is TRBJ2-5; D is ambiguous. The V gene lost 6 bases and the J gene lost 0 bases, with 11 bases spanning the gap. CDR3 length equals 14 residues. CDR1 and CDR2 from the germline V gene are SNHLY and FYNNEI. In nucleotides, the CDR3 is TGTGCCAGCAGATACACAGAGTACCAAGAGACCCAGTACTTC. Its protein product is CASRYTEYQETQYF.

There are a few counts of this clonotype. The chain is built from TRBV12-3 or TRBV12-4 and TRBJ2-7; 9 nucleotides match TRBD2. J lost 2 bases, V lost 8 bases, and 7 bases had no gene match. CDR3 length: 14 amino acids. CDR3 region: CASGGGDGTYEQYF. CDR3 bases: TGTGCCAGCGGCGGGGGGGACGGCACCTACGAGCAGTACTTC.

This clonotype was seen more than once but under ten times. The V call is TRBV20-1, the J call TRBJ2-7, with a tentative D call TRBD2 (6 bases). Trimming removed 0 bases at V and 4 bases at J, with 16 bases between. This CDR3 comprises 15 residues. From germline, CDR1 is DFQATT and CDR2 SNEGSKA (reference sequence). The CDR3 loop reads CSARDLAGKSYEQYF. Written as DNA, the CDR3 is TGCAGTGCTAGAGATCTGGCGGGAAAGTCGTACGAGCAGTACTTC.

This clonotype appeared a few times. This chain links TRBV10-2 with TRBJ1-6; D gene uncertain. Looked up from germline, CDR1 is WSHSY and CDR2 is SAAADI. V was pared by 7 bases and J by 10 bases, with 20 bases between. The CDR3 totals 15 residues. The CDR3 loop reads CASTFRTGFISPLHF. The CDR3 DNA reads TGCGCCAGCACCTTTCGGACGGGATTTATCTCACCCCTCCACTTT.

V is TRBV4-1 and J is TRBJ2-7; D not certain. CDR1 is MGHRA and CDR2 is YSYEKL in the germline V gene. The CDR3 covers 14 residues. V dropped 4 bases and J dropped 2 bases, with 12 bases sitting between them. The CDR3 here is CASSPRLATYEQYF. CDR3 coding DNA: TGCGCCAGCAGCCCCCGGCTGGCGACCTACGAGCAGTACTTC.

The chain links TRBV6-2 or TRBV6-3 to TRBJ1-5, with D possibly being TRBD1 (5 bases). The CDR3 length is 14 residues. Germline V gene lookup returns CDR1 MNHEY and CDR2 SVGEGT. Trimming shortened V by 2 bases and J by 6 bases, and 11 bases separated the two germline ends. DNA of the CDR3: TGTGCCAGCAGTTACATAGGGGTGAGTCAGCCCCAGCATTTT. Translated: CASSYIGVSQPQHF.

This clonotype was recorded many times. V usage is TRBV12-3 or TRBV12-4 and J usage is TRBJ1-3; tentative D call: TRBD1 (5 bases). The CDR3 has 15 amino acids. V shed 6 bases and J shed 2 bases, with 14 bases lying between them. The CDR3 region has the DNA TGTGCCAGCAGCGGCAGCCAGGGCCCTGGAAACACCATATATTTT. Amino acid sequence: CASSGSQGPGNTIYF.

This clonotype occurred a few times. The V and J genes are TRBV7-9 and TRBJ2-1; D unclear. V lost 1 base and J lost 8, with 9 bases in between. There are 13 residues in the CDR3. Germline lookup yields CDR1 SEHNR and CDR2 FQNEAQ (reference sequence). Here the CDR3 reads CASSLVWNDEQFF. The CDR3, as DNA: TGTGCCAGCAGCTTAGTATGGAACGATGAGCAGTTCTTC.

This chain uses TRBV5-6 with TRBJ2-1; 7 bases agree with TRBD2. Germline V gene sequence: CDR1 SGHDT, CDR2 YYEEEE. The length of the CDR3 is 12 residues. Losses at the gene ends were 0 bases for V and 10 bases for J; bases not matched to a gene: 1. The DNA of the CDR3 is TGTGCCAGCAGCTTGGGAGCGGGGGAGCAGTTCTTC. This translates into CASSLGAGEQFF.

V usage is TRBV3-1 and J usage is TRBJ2-7; unclear D gene. This CDR3 has 13 amino acids. V lost 4 bases and J 3 bases, leaving 10 bases between the germline ends. The germline V gene has CDR1 LGHDT and CDR2 YNNKEL (reference sequence). CDR3 bases: TGTGCCAGCAGCCCCGGGTCGTTCTACGAGCAGTACTTC. Amino acid sequence: CASSPGSFYEQYF.

This clonotype was counted only a few times. The V gene is TRBV7-9, the J gene TRBJ2-6; tentatively, D is TRBD1 or TRBD2 (6 bases each). Trimming removed 5 bases at V and 1 base at J, with 15 bases between. The CDR3 spans 17 residues. CDR1 and CDR2 from the germline V gene are SEHNR and FQNEAQ (reference sequence). Here the CDR3 reads CASSGGLAPSGANVLTF. The CDR3 DNA sequence: TGTGCCAGCAGCGGGGGGCTAGCCCCTTCTGGGGCCAACGTCCTGACTTTC.

The J gene is TRBJ1-1, the V gene TRBV20-1; D might be TRBD1 (5 bases). Between the trimmed V and J ends, which lost 6 bases and 0 bases, there was a span of 14 bases. CDR1 and CDR2 (germline): DFQATT, SNEGSKA (reference sequence). The CDR3 runs to 14 residues. CDR3 sequence: CSARVVTVNTEAFF. The CDR3 nucleotides are TGCAGTGCCCGGGTCGTGACAGTGAACACTGAAGCTTTCTTT.

The genes are TRBV12-3 or TRBV12-4 and TRBJ2-7; 13 bases match TRBD2. The CDR3 runs to 16 residues. Trimming cost V 6 bases and J 7 bases; bases outside gene matches: 12. The CDR3: CASSPTSGGPGEEQYF. CDR3 bases: TGTGCCAGCAGCCCGACTAGCGGGGGGCCGGGTGAAGAGCAGTACTTC.

The rearrangement uses TRBV6-1 and TRBJ1-5; possible D gene TRBD1, 6 bases. This CDR3 is built from 15 residues. Germline V CDR1 and CDR2: MNHNS, SASEGT. Trimming shortened V by 10 bases and J by 0 bases, and 16 bases separated the two germline ends. CDR3 amino acids: CATRQVENSNQPQHF. The CDR3 DNA is TGTGCCACCAGACAGGTAGAGAATAGCAATCAGCCCCAGCATTTT.

This clonotype was detected a few times. The genes are TRBV9 and TRBJ2-7; D unresolved. Between the trimmed V and J ends, which lost 0 bases and 2 bases, there was a span of 12 bases. Germline-derived CDR1 and CDR2 are SGDLS and YYNGEE. CDR3 length equals 15 residues. The CDR3 region is CASSVESALPYEQYF. The CDR3 DNA follows: TGTGCCAGCAGCGTAGAATCAGCGCTTCCCTACGAGCAGTACTTC. Complete variable domain (other parts from reference TRBV9 and TRBJ2-7): DSGVTQTPKHLITATGQRVTLRCSPRSGDLSVYWYQQSLDQGLQFLIQYYNGEERAKGNILERFSAQQFPDLHSELNLSSLELGDSALYFCASSVESALPYEQYFGPGTRLTVT.

This clonotype showed up just once. This chain connects TRBV13 to TRBJ2-2; D possibly corresponds to TRBD1 (5 bases). V gave up 5 bases and J gave up 0 bases, with 10 bases separating them. The CDR3 loop spans 15 amino acids. Germline CDR1 is PRHDT and CDR2 is FYEKMQ (reference sequence). The CDR3 nucleotides are TGTGCCAGCAGCCCAGGGCTCTCGAACACCGGGGAGCTGTTTTTT. Residues: CASSPGLSNTGELFF. Filled out from reference TRBV13 and TRBJ2-2, the complete variable domain reads AAGVIQSPRHLIKEKRETATLKCYPIPRHDTVYWYQQGPGQDPQFLISFYEKMQSDKGSIPDRFSAQQFSDYHSELNMSSLELGDSALYFCASSPGLSNTGELFFGEGSRLTVL.